The 12 T cell receptor beta chains below come from one sample, sequenced in a study of T cell changes during pregnancy in multiple sclerosis. TCRdb's copy holds only in-frame clones and misses some; the assay was immunoSEQ multiplex PCR. The sample has tens of thousands of clones; 70% to 90% are singletons. This sample comprised CD4+ T cells from peripheral blood mononuclear cells, obtained in the first trimester of pregnancy. Receptors were obtained from a female donor with multiple sclerosis, enrolled in a pregnancy study.

About this clone itself: Other DNA sequences from this sample encode an identical CDR3 as well. The gene calls are TRBV7-2 and TRBJ1-3; D unresolved. The germline V and J ends were trimmed by 3 bases and 4 bases, with 4 bases remaining between them. The CDR3 covers 12 residues. The germline V gene encodes CDR1 SGHTA and CDR2 FQGNSA. CDR3 loop: CASSLQGNTIYF. CDR3 nucleotides: TGTGCCAGCAGCTTGCAGGGAAACACCATATATTTT.

This rearrangement joins TRBV6-1 to TRBJ1-2; D not resolved. The CDR3 spans 12 residues. From germline, CDR1 is MNHNS and CDR2 SASEGT. The germline V and J ends were trimmed by 4 bases and 4 bases, with 7 bases remaining between them. Written as DNA, the CDR3 is TGTGCCAGCAGTGGTGGGCTCTATGGCTACACCTTC. Protein sequence: CASSGGLYGYTF.

The chain couples TRBV15 to TRBJ2-1, with 12 bases lining up with TRBD2. V dropped 0 bases and J dropped 5; count of bases not matched to a gene: 14. The length of the CDR3 is 20 residues. Germline lookup yields CDR1 LNHNV and CDR2 YYDKDF (reference sequence). CDR3 protein: CATSRDPLGLAGLLDNEQFF. CDR3 DNA sequence: TGTGCCACCAGCAGAGATCCTTTAGGACTAGCGGGACTCTTGGACAATGAGCAGTTCTTC. The complete variable domain, with remaining parts taken from reference TRBV15 and TRBJ2-1, reads DAMVIQNPRYQVTQFGKPVTLSCSQTLNHNVMYWYQQKSSQAPKLLFHYYDKDFNNEADTPDNFQSRRPNTSFCFLDIRSPGLGDTAMYLCATSRDPLGLAGLLDNEQFFGPGTRLTVL.

This chain uses TRBV5-1 with TRBJ2-1, with D perhaps matching TRBD2 (5 bases). With 0 bases removed from V and 3 bases from J, the gap between germline ends came to 10 bases. The CDR3 sequence is 15 residues long. Germline CDR1 SGHRS, CDR2 YFSETQ. This CDR3 reads CASSLANRDYNEQFF. The CDR3 coding sequence is TGCGCCAGCAGCTTGGCCAACCGGGACTACAATGAGCAGTTCTTC.

The V call is TRBV5-6, the J call TRBJ2-7; maybe TRBD2 (6 bases). Germline CDR1 and CDR2: SGHDT and YYEEEE. Trimming left V 0 bases short and J 5 bases short, with 18 bases between. This CDR3 spans 16 amino acids. CDR3 in DNA: TGTGCCAGCAGCTTGGCCGGGGGACGTATACGCAACGAGCAGTACTTC. Translating it yields CASSLAGGRIRNEQYF.

This chain connects TRBV29-1 to TRBJ1-1; the D gene is possibly TRBD1 (6 bases). CDR1 and CDR2 (germline): SQVTM, ANQGSEA. The ends were cut back, 4 bases at V and 6 bases at J, with 9 bases in the middle. The CDR3 runs to 11 residues. CDR3 coding DNA: TGCAGCGTTGGGACAGCGCCTGAAGCTTTCTTT. As protein: CSVGTAPEAFF.

The chain couples TRBV30 to TRBJ1-2, with TRBD1 as a possible D gene (6 bases). This CDR3 has 11 amino acids. Germline CDR1 is GTSNPN and CDR2 is SVGIG (reference sequence). V lost 4 bases and J lost 6, with 9 bases in between. CDR3 loop: CAWIQGNGYTF. Written as DNA, the CDR3 is TGTGCCTGGATCCAGGGGAATGGCTACACCTTC.

This clone was seen just once. DNA for the CDR3: TGCAGCGCTGATTCTGAGGGCCGGGGCACTGAAGCTTTCTTT. Amino acid sequence: CSADSEGRGTEAFF. The V and J genes are TRBV29-1 and TRBJ1-1; no firm D call. This CDR3 contains 14 residues. CDR1 SQVTM and CDR2 ANQGSEA come from the germline V gene. Trimming removed 7 bases from V and 4 bases from J, with 19 bases in between.

The J gene is TRBJ1-2, the V gene TRBV10-2; 9 nucleotides match TRBD1. CDR1 WSHSY and CDR2 SAAADI come from the germline V gene. J lost 3 bases, V lost 6 bases, and 5 bases had no gene match. The CDR3 spans 14 residues. This CDR3 reads CASRGQGSDYGYTF. CDR3 DNA: TGCGCCAGCAGGGGACAGGGCAGCGACTATGGCTACACCTTC.

This clone came up a few times. The rearrangement joins TRBV7-9 to TRBJ1-1, with TRBD1 matching 11 bases. This CDR3 spans 14 amino acids. V lost 4 bases and J lost 10; bases outside the gene matches: 8. Looked up from germline, CDR1 is SEHNR and CDR2 is FQNEAQ (reference sequence). The CDR3 DNA is TGTGCCAGCAGCTCAGGGACAGGGGGTGTTGGAGCTTTCTTT. Protein: CASSSGTGGVGAFF.

The chain is built from TRBV15 and TRBJ2-5; 7 nucleotides match TRBD2. CDR1 and CDR2 from the germline V gene are LNHNV and YYDKDF (reference sequence). The CDR3 spans 15 residues. V was pared by 0 bases and J by 4 bases, with 5 bases of the junction left unmatched. The CDR3: CATSRDGGGVETQYF. The CDR3 coding sequence is TGTGCCACCAGCAGAGATGGGGGGGGAGTAGAGACCCAGTACTTC. Full variable domain (missing parts from reference TRBV15 and TRBJ2-5): DAMVIQNPRYQVTQFGKPVTLSCSQTLNHNVMYWYQQKSSQAPKLLFHYYDKDFNNEADTPDNFQSRRPNTSFCFLDIRSPGLGDTAMYLCATSRDGGGVETQYFGPGTRLLVL.

This chain joins TRBV19 and TRBJ1-1; TRBD1 might be the D (6 bases). Between the trimmed V and J ends, which lost 6 bases and 2 bases, there was a span of 13 bases. In germline, CDR1 is LNHDA, CDR2 SQIVND (reference sequence). The CDR3 sequence is 14 residues long. DNA for the CDR3: TGTGCCAGTAGCTACCTGGGGACAAACACTGAAGCTTTCTTT. It specifies CASSYLGTNTEAFF.